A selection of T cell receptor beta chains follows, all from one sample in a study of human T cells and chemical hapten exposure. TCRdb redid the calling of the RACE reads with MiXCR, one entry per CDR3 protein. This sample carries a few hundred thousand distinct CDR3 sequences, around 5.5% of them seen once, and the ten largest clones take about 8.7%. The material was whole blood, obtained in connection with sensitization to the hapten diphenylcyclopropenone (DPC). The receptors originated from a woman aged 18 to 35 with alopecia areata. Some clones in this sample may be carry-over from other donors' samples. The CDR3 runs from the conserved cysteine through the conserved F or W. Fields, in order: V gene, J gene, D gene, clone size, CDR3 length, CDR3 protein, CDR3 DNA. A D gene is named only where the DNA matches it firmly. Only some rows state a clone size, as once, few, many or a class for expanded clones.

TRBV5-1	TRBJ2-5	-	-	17	CASSFGGQPLTQETQYF	TGCGCCAGCAGCTTTGGTGGGCAGCCTCTTACCCAAGAGACCCAGTACTTC
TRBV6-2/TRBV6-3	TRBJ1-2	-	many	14	CATLEWTLNYGYTF	TGTGCCACCCTCGAATGGACACTTAACTATGGCTACACCTTC
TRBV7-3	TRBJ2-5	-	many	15	CASSLTGSSPETQYF	TGTGCCAGCAGCTTAACCGGTAGCTCCCCGGAGACCCAGTACTTC
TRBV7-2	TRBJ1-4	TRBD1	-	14	CASSRQGSNEKLFF	TGTGCCAGCAGCCGACAGGGGTCTAATGAAAAACTGTTTTTT
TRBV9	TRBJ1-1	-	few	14	CASSVAQRGTEAFF	TGTGCCAGCAGCGTAGCCCAAAGAGGGACTGAAGCTTTCTTT
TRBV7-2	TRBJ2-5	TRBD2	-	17	CASSLGLAGGVWETQYF	TGTGCCAGCAGCTTAGGGCTAGCGGGGGGGGTTTGGGAGACCCAGTACTTC
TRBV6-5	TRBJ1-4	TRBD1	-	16	CASSYSSSGGAEKLFF	TGTGCCAGCAGTTACTCGTCCTCAGGGGGCGCGGAAAAACTGTTTTTT
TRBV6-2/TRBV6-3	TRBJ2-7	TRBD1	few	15	CASSRQGAGRNEQYF	TGTGCCAGCAGTCGACAGGGGGCCGGCCGCAACGAGCAGTACTTC
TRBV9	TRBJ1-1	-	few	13	CASSVAGRTEAFF	TGTGCCAGCAGCGTAGCAGGGAGAACTGAAGCTTTCTTT
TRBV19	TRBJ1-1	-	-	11	CASNRPREAFF	TGTGCCAGTAACCGACCCAGGGAAGCTTTCTTT
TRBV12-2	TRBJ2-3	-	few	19	CASRLDFQRGASSTDTQYF	TGTGCAAGTCGCTTAGATTTCCAGCGGGGGGCATCTAGCACAGATACGCAGTATTTT
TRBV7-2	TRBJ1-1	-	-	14	CASSLARVGTEAFF	TGTGCCAGCAGCTTAGCGAGGGTTGGCACTGAAGCTTTCTTT
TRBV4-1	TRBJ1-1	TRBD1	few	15	CASSQDLYRGPEAFF	TGCGCCAGCAGCCAAGATCTTTACAGGGGCCCTGAAGCTTTCTTT
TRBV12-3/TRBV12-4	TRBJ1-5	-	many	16	CASSPNQRTDNQPQHF	TGTGCCAGCAGCCCCAACCAACGGACAGACAATCAGCCCCAGCATTTT
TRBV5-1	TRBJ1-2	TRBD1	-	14	CASREGALNYGYTF	TGCGCCAGCAGGGAGGGGGCACTTAACTATGGCTACACCTTC
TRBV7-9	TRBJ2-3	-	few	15	CASSAGTVEEDTQYF	TGTGCCAGCAGCGCCGGGACCGTCGAGGAAGATACGCAGTATTTT
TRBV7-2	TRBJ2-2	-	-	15	CASSLVHLNTGELFF	TGTGCCAGCAGCTTAGTACACCTGAACACCGGGGAGCTGTTTTTT
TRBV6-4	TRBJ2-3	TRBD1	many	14	CASKGQASTDTQYF	TGTGCCAGCAAAGGACAGGCTAGCACAGATACGCAGTATTTT